This T cell receptor (beta chain) was identified in a study of blood T cell repertoires in COVID-19. Sequencing was performed with immunoSEQ multiplex PCR; in TCRdb, only in-frame clones are kept and a portion is missing. Of about 140,000 clones detected, 86% appear once; the ten largest clones hold approximately 8.2%. This clone was detected only a few times. This sequence was found in a woman in her sixties with acute or convalescent COVID-19. Specimen: peripheral blood.

The CDR3 protein is CASSLGAGSETQYF. The CDR3 nucleotides read TGCGCCAGCAGCTTGGGGGCGGGATCAGAGACCCAGTACTTC. V is TRBV5-1 and J is TRBJ2-5, with D tentatively TRBD2 (6 bases). The V gene lost 0 bases and the J gene lost 4 bases, with 10 bases spanning the gap. The CDR3 is 14 residues long. The germline V gene has CDR1 SGHRS and CDR2 YFSETQ. Based on the CDR3 plus reference TRBV5-1 and TRBJ2-5, the full variable domain is KAGVTQTPRYLIKTRGQQVTLSCSPISGHRSVSWYQQTPGQGLQFLFEYFSETQRNKGNFPGRFSGRQFSNSRSEMNVSTLELGDSALYLCASSLGAGSETQYFGPGTRLLVL.